This T cell receptor beta chain was sequenced for a study of blood T cell repertoires in COVID-19. Across the whole study: From T cells, B-cell-depleted T cells, or PBMCs came the material, which was cDNA or gDNA.

In germline, CDR1 is SGHDT, CDR2 YYEEEE. The CDR3 consists of 14 residues. Between the trimmed V and J ends, which lost 0 bases and 6 bases, there was a span of 12 bases. Per the authors' pipeline: Reference gene primer amplification in the assay estimated nucleated cell counts. Only in-frame clones appear in the TCRdb table, and some are missing; sequencing was by immunoSEQ multiplex PCR. V and J calls and clone size are those listed in that table; D and trimming were worked out from the DNA. The data contain more than 85,000 clones, about four fifths of them singletons. What was sequenced was peripheral blood. V is TRBV5-6 and J is TRBJ1-1; D unclear. The receptor comes from an older man with acute or convalescent COVID-19. This CDR3 is CASSLAVFRPEAFF. CDR3 bases: TGTGCCAGCAGCTTGGCGGTATTTCGCCCTGAAGCTTTCTTT.